These T cell receptor beta chains were read from a single sample in a study of shared clonotypes between healthy human individuals. The table came from immunoSEQ multiplex PCR; TCRdb's copy has only in-frame clones and leaves some out. The profile covers 2,500,000 or so clones, with approximately 94% appearing a single time and roughly 0.36% taken by the ten largest. Material: naive CD4+ T cells from PBMCs. These TCRs come from a man between 18 and 35 years old in good health. Some clones in this sample may be carry-over from other donors' samples. CDR3s include the opening cysteine and the closing phenylalanine or tryptophan. The order of the fields is V gene, clone size, J gene, CDR3 length, D gene, CDR3 protein, CDR3 DNA. D genes are given only for firm matches. Clone size, where shown, is once, few, many, or a class for clones that have expanded.

TRBV10-3,once,TRBJ1-3,17,-,CAISESSGASSGNTIYF,TGTGCCATCAGTGAGTCATCGGGGGCGAGCTCTGGAAACACCATATATTTT
TRBV27,-,TRBJ1-2,15,-,CASTFSTTGNYGYTF,TGTGCCAGCACCTTCTCGACGACAGGCAACTATGGCTACACCTTC
TRBV14,-,TRBJ2-7,14,TRBD2,CASSPAGGTYEQYF,TGTGCCAGCAGCCCGGCGGGGGGTACCTACGAGCAGTACTTC
TRBV5-4,-,TRBJ2-2,14,-,CASSFSGANGELFF,TGTGCCAGCAGTTTTTCAGGGGCCAACGGGGAGCTGTTTTTT
TRBV28,-,TRBJ1-1,14,-,CASSMGGRYTEAFF,TGTGCCAGCAGTATGGGGGGCCGGTACACTGAAGCTTTCTTT
TRBV4-3,-,TRBJ1-1,15,-,CASSQAGAPRTEAFF,TGCGCCAGCAGCCAAGCGGGGGCCCCCCGGACTGAAGCTTTCTTT
TRBV7-9,-,TRBJ2-1,17,TRBD2,CASSPGLRAGVYYEQFF,TGTGCCAGCAGCCCGGGGCTCAGAGCGGGAGTATACTATGAGCAGTTCTTC
TRBV7-2,-,TRBJ2-7,15,-,CASSSRRGGPNEQYF,TGTGCCAGCAGCTCCCGCCGGGGCGGGCCCAACGAGCAGTACTTC
TRBV25-1,-,TRBJ1-2,14,-,CASPIPSGVHGYTF,TGTGCCAGCCCAATCCCTTCAGGGGTCCACGGCTACACCTTC
TRBV30,few,TRBJ1-5,15,TRBD1,CAWTPSGQSNQPQHF,TGTGCCTGGACCCCCTCGGGACAGAGCAATCAGCCCCAGCATTTT
TRBV5-1,-,TRBJ1-2,15,-,CASSSNRDRPYGYTF,TGCGCCAGCAGCTCCAACCGGGACCGACCCTATGGCTACACCTTC
TRBV5-4,-,TRBJ2-5,15,TRBD2,CASSSATSGKETQYF,TGTGCCAGCAGCTCGGCAACTAGCGGGAAAGAGACCCAGTACTTC
TRBV28,-,TRBJ2-7,15,TRBD1,CASSPGQVPFYEQYF,TGTGCCAGCAGTCCCGGACAGGTCCCCTTCTACGAGCAGTACTTC
TRBV19,-,TRBJ2-1,13,-,CASTGLSYNEQFF,TGTGCCAGTACGGGCCTTTCCTACAATGAGCAGTTCTTC
TRBV7-9,-,TRBJ1-2,15,TRBD1,CASSGRTGDNYGYTF,TGTGCCAGCAGCGGCAGGACAGGGGATAACTATGGCTACACCTTC
TRBV6-5,-,TRBJ2-3,15,TRBD2,CASSLSGLGTDTQYF,TGTGCCAGCAGCCTTAGCGGGTTAGGCACAGATACGCAGTATTTT
TRBV28,-,TRBJ2-3,12,-,CASSLATDTQYF,TGTGCCAGCAGCCTAGCCACAGATACGCAGTATTTT
TRBV16,-,TRBJ2-7,17,-,CASSQWVRGASSYEQYF,TGTGCCAGCAGCCAATGGGTTCGGGGGGCGAGCTCCTACGAGCAGTACTTC
TRBV14,-,TRBJ2-3,13,-,CASSRDLSDTQYF,TGTGCCAGCAGCCGGGACTTGTCGGATACGCAGTATTTT
TRBV30,-,TRBJ1-5,13,-,CAWSLEGRGPQHF,TGTGCCTGGAGCCTCGAGGGGAGAGGGCCCCAGCATTTT
TRBV19,-,TRBJ1-4,15,-,CASSMAGGAREKLFF,TGTGCCAGTAGTATGGCGGGGGGCGCTCGGGAAAAACTGTTTTTT
TRBV15,-,TRBJ2-7,13,TRBD2,CATSRGVVYEQYF,TGTGCCACCAGCCGGGGGGTGGTCTACGAGCAGTACTTC
TRBV6-6,-,TRBJ2-7,15,TRBD1,CASSYAGQGSYEQYF,TGTGCCAGCAGTTACGCGGGACAGGGTTCCTACGAGCAGTACTTC
TRBV5-1,-,TRBJ2-7,11,-,CASSNLDEQYF,TGCGCCAGCAGCAATTTAGACGAGCAGTACTTC
TRBV18,-,TRBJ2-7,19,TRBD2,CASSPWRTSGRDGNYEQYF,TGTGCCAGCTCACCCTGGAGGACTAGCGGGAGGGACGGGAACTACGAGCAGTACTTC
TRBV5-4,-,TRBJ2-7,14,TRBD2,CASRDSLADYEQYF,TGTGCCAGCAGGGACTCGCTAGCGGATTACGAGCAGTACTTC
TRBV6-5,-,TRBJ1-6,14,-,CASTDARWGSPLHF,TGTGCCAGCACCGACGCACGGTGGGGCTCACCCCTCCACTTT
TRBV18,-,TRBJ2-2,18,TRBD2,CASSHSSGTGPNTGELFF,TGTGCCAGCTCACATAGTAGCGGGACGGGCCCTAACACCGGGGAGCTGTTTTTT
TRBV28,-,TRBJ2-7,13,TRBD1,CATSQGASYEQYF,TGTGCCACCTCACAGGGGGCCTCCTACGAGCAGTACTTC
TRBV19,-,TRBJ2-3,14,-,CASSLRDRRDTQYF,TGTGCCAGTAGCCTTAGGGACCGGAGGGATACGCAGTATTTT
TRBV2,once,TRBJ2-1,15,TRBD2,CASSDVAGNYNEQFF,TGTGCCAGCAGTGACGTAGCGGGAAACTACAATGAGCAGTTCTTC
TRBV4-1,once,TRBJ2-7,14,-,CASSTRLSSYEQYF,TGCGCCAGCAGCACCAGGCTGAGCTCCTACGAGCAGTACTTC
TRBV6-1,-,TRBJ1-3,15,-,CASSDQSHSGNTIYF,TGTGCCAGCAGTGATCAGAGTCACTCTGGAAACACCATATATTTT